The clone carrying this TCR beta chain appeared many times. V was clipped by 5 bases and J by 7 bases; unmatched bases: 7. Germline CDR1 is MNHEY and CDR2 is SMNVEV (reference sequence). CDR3 length: 13 amino acids. TCRdb reanalyzed the PCR reads with MiXCR. The table lists 89,000 or so clones, roughly 8.6% of them singletons. Thyroid surgery was performed in patients who had received no treatment beforehand. This sample is part of a study of metastatic and nonmetastatic thyroid tumors. The clonotype originates from a female donor with papillary thyroid cancer or a benign thyroid nodule (not recorded which). Some clones in this sample may be carry-over from other donors' samples. Sequencing was done on a sample of blood. The V and J genes are TRBV27 and TRBJ1-1, with 7 positions matching TRBD1. CDR3 DNA: TGTGCCAGCAGTAATCGAGGGGGCAGTGAAGCTTTCTTT. It specifies CASSNRGGSEAFF.